The sequence of this TCR beta chain was determined in a study of identical twins. In its sample, this clonotype was seen a few times. Its antigen is unidentified. The donors were all healthy and Caucasian. TCRdb reanalysed the 5' RACE reads using MiXCR and keeps one entry per CDR3 protein. This sample has about 220,000 distinct CDR3 sequences, with 7.5% found just once. Study results and caveats: Abundant cord blood beta clonotypes carried fewer insertions; memory repertoires showed none.

These data also formed part of another study, on yellow fever vaccine responses in identical twins.

The sequenced material came from memory (CD45RO+) T cells sorted from blood. This sequence originates from a woman in her late teens or twenties in good health.

CDR3 amino acids: CASSQDQGAYGYTF. The CDR3 DNA reads as TGTGCCAGCAGTCAGGACCAGGGGGCGTATGGCTACACCTTC. The rearrangement uses TRBV6-2 or TRBV6-3 and TRBJ1-2; 8 bases map to TRBD1. The CDR3 extends over 14 amino acids. Germline loops: CDR1 MNHEY, CDR2 SVGEGT. V was pared by 5 bases and J by 5 bases, with 7 bases of the junction left unmatched.